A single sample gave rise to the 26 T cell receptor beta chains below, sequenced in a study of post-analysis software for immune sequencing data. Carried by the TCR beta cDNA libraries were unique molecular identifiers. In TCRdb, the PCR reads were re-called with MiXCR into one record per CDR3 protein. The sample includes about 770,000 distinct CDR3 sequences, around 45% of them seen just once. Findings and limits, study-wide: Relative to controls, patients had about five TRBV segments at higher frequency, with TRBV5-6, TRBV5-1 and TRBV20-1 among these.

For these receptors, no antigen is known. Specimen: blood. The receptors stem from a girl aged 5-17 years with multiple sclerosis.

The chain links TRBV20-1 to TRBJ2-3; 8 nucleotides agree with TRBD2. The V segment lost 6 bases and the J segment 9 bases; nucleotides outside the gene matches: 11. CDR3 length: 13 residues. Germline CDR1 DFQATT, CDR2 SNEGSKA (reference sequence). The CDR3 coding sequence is TGCAGTGCCAAATGGGTTAGCGGGGCCACGCAGTATTTT. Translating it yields CSAKWVSGATQYF.

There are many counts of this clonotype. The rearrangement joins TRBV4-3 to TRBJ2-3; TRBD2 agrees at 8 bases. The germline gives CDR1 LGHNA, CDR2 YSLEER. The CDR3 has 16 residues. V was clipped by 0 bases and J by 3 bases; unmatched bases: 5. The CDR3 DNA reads TGCGCCAGCAGCCAAGAGGGGAGCGGGAGAACAGATACGCAGTATTTT. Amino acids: CASSQEGSGRTDTQYF.

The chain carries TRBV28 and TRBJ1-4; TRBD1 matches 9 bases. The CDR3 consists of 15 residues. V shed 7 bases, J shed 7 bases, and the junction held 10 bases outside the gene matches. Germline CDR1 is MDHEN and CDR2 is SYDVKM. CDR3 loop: CASTPGGQGPEKLFF. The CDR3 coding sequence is TGTGCCAGCACTCCGGGAGGACAGGGGCCTGAAAAACTGTTTTTT.

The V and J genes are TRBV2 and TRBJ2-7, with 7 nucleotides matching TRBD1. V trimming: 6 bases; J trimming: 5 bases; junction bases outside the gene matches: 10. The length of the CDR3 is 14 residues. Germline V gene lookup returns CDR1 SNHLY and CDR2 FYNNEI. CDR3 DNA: TGTGCCAGCAGCCGGGGTAGACAGGGCCACGAGCAGTACTTC. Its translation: CASSRGRQGHEQYF. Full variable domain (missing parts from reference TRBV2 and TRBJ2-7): EPEVTQTPSHQVTQMGQEVILRCVPISNHLYFYWYRQILGQKVEFLVSFYNNEISEKSEIFDDQFSVERPDGSNFTLKIRSTKLEDSAMYFCASSRGRQGHEQYFGPGTRLTVT.

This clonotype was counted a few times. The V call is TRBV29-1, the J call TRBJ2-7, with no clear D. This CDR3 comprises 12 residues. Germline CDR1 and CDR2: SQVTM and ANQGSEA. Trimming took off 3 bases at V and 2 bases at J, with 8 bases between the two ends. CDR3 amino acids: CSVESDTYEQYF. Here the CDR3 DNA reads TGCAGCGTTGAGTCAGACACCTACGAGCAGTACTTC.

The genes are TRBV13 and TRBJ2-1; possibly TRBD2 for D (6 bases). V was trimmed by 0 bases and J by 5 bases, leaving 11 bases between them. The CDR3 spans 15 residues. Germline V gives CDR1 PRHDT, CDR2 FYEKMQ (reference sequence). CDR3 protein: CASSLGLGGDNEQFF. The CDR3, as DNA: TGTGCCAGCAGCTTAGGACTCGGGGGTGACAATGAGCAGTTCTTC.

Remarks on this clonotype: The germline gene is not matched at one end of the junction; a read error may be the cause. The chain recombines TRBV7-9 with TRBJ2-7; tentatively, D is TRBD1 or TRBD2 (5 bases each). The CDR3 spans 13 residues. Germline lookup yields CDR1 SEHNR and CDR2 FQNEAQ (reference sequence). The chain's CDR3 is CVSSFGANYEQYF. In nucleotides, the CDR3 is TGTGTCAGCAGCTTCGGGGCAAACTACGAGCAGTACTTC.

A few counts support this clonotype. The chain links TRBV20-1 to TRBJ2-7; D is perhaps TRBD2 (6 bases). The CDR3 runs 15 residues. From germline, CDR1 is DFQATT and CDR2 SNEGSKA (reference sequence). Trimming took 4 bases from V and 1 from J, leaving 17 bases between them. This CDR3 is CSATGALASSYEQYF. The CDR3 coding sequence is TGCAGTGCTACCGGGGCCCTAGCGAGTTCCTACGAGCAGTACTTC.

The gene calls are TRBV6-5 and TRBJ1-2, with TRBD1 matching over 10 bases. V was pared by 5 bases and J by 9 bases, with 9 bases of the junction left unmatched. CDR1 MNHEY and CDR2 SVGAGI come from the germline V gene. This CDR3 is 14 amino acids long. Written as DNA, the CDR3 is TGTGCCAGCAGTGCCCGGGACAGGGGTCTTAGCTACACCTTC. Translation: CASSARDRGLSYTF.

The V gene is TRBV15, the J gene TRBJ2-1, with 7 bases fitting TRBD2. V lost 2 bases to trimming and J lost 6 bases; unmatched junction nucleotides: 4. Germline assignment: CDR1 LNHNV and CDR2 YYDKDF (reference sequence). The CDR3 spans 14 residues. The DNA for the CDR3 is TGTGCCACCAGCAGAACGACTAGCATCAATGAGCAGTTCTTC. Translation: CATSRTTSINEQFF.

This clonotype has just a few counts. This CDR3 reads CASSFGRVSYEQYF. The CDR3 DNA reads TGCGCCAGCAGCTTTGGCAGAGTCTCCTACGAGCAGTACTTC. The chain uses TRBV5-1 and TRBJ2-7; D is uncertain. CDR1 is SGHRS and CDR2 is YFSETQ in the germline V gene. There are 14 residues in the CDR3. V was clipped by 2 bases and J by 0 bases, with 9 bases between them.

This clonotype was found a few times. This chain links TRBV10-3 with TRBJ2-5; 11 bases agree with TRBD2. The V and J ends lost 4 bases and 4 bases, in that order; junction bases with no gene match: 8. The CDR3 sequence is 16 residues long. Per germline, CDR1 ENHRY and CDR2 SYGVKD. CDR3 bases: TGTGCCATCAGTGGGACTAGCGGGCCAGATGGAGAGACCCAGTACTTC. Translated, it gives CAISGTSGPDGETQYF.

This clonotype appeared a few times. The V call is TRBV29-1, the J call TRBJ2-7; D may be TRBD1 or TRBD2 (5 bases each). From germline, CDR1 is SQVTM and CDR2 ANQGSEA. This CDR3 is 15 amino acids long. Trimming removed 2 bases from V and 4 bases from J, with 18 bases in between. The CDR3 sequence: CSVELGAGAAYEQYF. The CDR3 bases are TGCAGCGTTGAACTCGGGGCCGGGGCGGCTTACGAGCAGTACTTC.

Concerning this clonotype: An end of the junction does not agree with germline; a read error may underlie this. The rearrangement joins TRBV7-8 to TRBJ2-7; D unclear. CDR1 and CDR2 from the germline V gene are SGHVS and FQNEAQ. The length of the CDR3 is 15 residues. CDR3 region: CAGSLADSLPYEQYF. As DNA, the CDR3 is TGTGCCGGCAGCTTAGCCGACTCGCTTCCCTACGAGCAGTACTTC.

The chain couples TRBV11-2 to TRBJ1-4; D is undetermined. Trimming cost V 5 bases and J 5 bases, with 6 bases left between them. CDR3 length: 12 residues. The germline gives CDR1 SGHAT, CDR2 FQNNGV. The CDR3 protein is CASSPPNEKLFF. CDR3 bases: TGTGCCAGCAGCCCCCCAAATGAAAAACTGTTTTTT. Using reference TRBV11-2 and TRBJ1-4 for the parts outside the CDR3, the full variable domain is EAGVAQSPRYKIIEKRQSVAFWCNPISGHATLYWYQQILGQGPKLLIQFQNNGVVDDSQLPKDRFSAERLKGVDSTLKIQPAKLEDSAVYLCASSPPNEKLFFGSGTQLSVL.

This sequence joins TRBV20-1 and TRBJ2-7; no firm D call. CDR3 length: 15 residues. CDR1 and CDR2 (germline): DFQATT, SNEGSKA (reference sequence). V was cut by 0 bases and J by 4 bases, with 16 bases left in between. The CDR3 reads CSARDGSGLGYEQYF. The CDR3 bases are TGCAGTGCTAGAGATGGATCCGGGTTGGGGTACGAGCAGTACTTC.

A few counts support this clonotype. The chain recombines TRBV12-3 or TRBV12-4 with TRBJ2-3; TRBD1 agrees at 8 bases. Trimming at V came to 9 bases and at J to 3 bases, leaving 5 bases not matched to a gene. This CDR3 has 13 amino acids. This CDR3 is CASLRTGTDTQYF. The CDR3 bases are TGTGCCAGTCTTCGGACAGGGACAGATACGCAGTATTTT.

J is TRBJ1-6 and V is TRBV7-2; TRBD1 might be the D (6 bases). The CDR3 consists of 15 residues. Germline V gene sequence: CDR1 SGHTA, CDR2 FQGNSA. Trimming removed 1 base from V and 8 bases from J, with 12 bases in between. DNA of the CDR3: TGTGCCAGCAGCTTAGGGGCAGGGGAGGATTCACCCCTCCACTTT. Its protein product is CASSLGAGEDSPLHF.

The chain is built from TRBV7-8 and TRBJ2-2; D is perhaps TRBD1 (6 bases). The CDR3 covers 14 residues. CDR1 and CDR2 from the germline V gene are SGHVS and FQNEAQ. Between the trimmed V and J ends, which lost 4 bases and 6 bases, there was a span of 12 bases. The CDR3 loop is CASSWAGTPGELFF. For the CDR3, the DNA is TGTGCCAGCAGCTGGGCCGGGACACCCGGGGAGCTGTTTTTT.

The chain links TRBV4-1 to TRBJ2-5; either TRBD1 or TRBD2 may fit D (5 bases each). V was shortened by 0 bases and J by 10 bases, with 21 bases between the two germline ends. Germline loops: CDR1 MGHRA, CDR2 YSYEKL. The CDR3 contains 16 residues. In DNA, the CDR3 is TGCGCCAGCAGCCAAGAGGTGGGGCTCTTCCAAGCGGTCCAGTACTTC. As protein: CASSQEVGLFQAVQYF.

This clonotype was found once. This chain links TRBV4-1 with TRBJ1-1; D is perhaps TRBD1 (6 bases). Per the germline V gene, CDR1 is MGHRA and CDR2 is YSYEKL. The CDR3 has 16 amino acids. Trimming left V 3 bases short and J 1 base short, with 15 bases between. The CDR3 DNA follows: TGCGCCAGCAGCCATACGACGGGACACACGAACACTGAAGCTTTCTTT. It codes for CASSHTTGHTNTEAFF.

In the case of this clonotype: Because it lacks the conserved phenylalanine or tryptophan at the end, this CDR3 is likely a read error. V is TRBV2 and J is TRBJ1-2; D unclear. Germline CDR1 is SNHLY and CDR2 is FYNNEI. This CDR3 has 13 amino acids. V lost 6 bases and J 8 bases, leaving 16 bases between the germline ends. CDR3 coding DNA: TGTGCCAGCAGGGTACCAGGTCTAGGAGGCTACACCGTC. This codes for CASRVPGLGGYTV.

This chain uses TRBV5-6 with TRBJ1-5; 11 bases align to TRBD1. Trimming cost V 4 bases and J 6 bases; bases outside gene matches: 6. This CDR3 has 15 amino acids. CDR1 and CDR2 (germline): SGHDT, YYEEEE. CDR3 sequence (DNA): TGTGCCAGCAGCCTGGGACAGGGGGTAGGTCAGCCCCAGCATTTT. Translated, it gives CASSLGQGVGQPQHF.

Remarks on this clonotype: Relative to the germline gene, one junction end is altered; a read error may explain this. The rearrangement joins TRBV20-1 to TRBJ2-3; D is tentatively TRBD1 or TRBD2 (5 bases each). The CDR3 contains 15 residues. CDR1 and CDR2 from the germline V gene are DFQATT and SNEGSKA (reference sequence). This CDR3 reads CSASSPFSSTGTQYF. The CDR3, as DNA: TGCAGTGCTAGCTCTCCGTTCTCTAGCACAGGTACGCAGTATTTT.

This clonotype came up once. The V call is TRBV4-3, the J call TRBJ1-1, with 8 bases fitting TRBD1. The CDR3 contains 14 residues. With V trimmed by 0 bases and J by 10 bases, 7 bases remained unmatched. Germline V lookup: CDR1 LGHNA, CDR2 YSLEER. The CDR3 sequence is CASSQETADRGAFF. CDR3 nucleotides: TGCGCCAGCAGCCAAGAAACAGCCGACAGGGGAGCTTTCTTT.

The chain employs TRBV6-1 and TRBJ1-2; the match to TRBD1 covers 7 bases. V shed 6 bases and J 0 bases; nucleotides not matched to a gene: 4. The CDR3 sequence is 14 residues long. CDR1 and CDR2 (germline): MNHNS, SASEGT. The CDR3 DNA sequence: TGTGCCAGCAGGGGCGGGACAGCTAACTATGGCTACACCTTC. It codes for CASRGGTANYGYTF.